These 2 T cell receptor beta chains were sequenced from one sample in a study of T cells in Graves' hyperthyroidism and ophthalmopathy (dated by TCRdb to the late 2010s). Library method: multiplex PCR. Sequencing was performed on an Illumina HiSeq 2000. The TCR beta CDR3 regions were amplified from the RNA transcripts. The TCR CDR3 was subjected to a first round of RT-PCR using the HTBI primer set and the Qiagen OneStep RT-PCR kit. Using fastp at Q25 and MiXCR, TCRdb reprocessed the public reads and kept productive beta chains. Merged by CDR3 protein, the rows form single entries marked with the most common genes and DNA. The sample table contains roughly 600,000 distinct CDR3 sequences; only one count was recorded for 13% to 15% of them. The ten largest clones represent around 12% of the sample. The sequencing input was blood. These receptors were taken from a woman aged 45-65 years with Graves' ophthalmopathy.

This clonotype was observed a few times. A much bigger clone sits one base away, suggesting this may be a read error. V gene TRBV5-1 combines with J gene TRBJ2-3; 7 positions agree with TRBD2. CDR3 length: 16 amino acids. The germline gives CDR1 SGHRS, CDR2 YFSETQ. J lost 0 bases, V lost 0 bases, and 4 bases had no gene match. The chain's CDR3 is CASSLESGKSTDTQYF. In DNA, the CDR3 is TGCGCCAGCAGCTTGGAGAGCGGGAAAAGCACAGATACGCAGTATTTT. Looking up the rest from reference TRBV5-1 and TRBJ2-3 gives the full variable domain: KAGVTQTPRYLIKTRGQQVTLSCSPISGHRSVSWYQQTPGQGLQFLFEYFSETQRNKGNFPGRFSGRQFSNSRSEMNVSTLELGDSALYLCASSLESGKSTDTQYFGPGTRLTVL.

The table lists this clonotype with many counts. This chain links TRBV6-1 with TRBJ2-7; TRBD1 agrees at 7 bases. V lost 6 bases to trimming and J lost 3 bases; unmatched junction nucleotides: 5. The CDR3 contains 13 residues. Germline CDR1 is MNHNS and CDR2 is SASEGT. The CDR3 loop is CASRKTGFYEQYF. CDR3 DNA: TGTGCCAGCAGAAAGACAGGGTTCTACGAGCAGTACTTC.